The clone carrying this T cell receptor (beta chain) was seen ten or more times. TCRdb re-called the RACE reads with MiXCR, one entry per CDR3 protein. The repertoire holds tens of thousands of distinct CDR3 sequences, with 6.5% to 8% as singletons. These data come from a study of human T cells and chemical hapten exposure. On the study more broadly: Donors were sensitized with 2% DPC on the upper inner arm. TCR yields differed between samples (mainly from small differences in pooled library volume).

Time point given: pre-sensitization, week 0. Specified treatment: therapeutic diphenylcyclopropenone sensitization with weekly scalp DPC. Germline values: CDR1 MNHNS, CDR2 SASEGT. V gave up 4 bases and J gave up 1 base, with 10 bases separating them. This CDR3 region has 14 residues. The sequences come from whole blood, collected in connection with sensitization to the hapten diphenylcyclopropenone (DPC). The sequence was obtained from a woman aged 50 to 65 with alopecia areata. Some clones in this sample may be carry-over from other donors' samples. The V gene is TRBV6-1, the J gene TRBJ1-1, with D uncertain. CDR3 bases: TGTGCCAGCAGTGGGATCTATCCGAACACTGAAGCTTTCTTT. It yields the protein CASSGIYPNTEAFF.